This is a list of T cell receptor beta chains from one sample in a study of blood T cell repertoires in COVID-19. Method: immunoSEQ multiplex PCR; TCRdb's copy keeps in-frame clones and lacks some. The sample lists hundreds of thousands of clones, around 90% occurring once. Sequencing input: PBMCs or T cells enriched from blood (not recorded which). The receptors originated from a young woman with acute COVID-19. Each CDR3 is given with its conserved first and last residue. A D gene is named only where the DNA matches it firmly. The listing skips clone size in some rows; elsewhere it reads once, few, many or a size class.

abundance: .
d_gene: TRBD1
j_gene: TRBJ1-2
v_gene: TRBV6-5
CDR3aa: CASRRTGTGGGYTF
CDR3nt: TGTGCCAGCAGACGAACCGGGACAGGGGGCGGCTACACCTTC

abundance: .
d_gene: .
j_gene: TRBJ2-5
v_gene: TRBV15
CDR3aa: CATSRDNLLKGSKETQYF
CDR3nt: TGTGCCACCAGCAGAGATAACCTACTAAAGGGGTCCAAAGAGACCCAGTACTTC

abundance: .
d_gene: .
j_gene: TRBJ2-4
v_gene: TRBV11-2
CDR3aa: CASSFLTGSAKNIQYF
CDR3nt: TGTGCCAGCAGCTTCCTGACGGGGTCGGCCAAAAACATTCAGTACTTC

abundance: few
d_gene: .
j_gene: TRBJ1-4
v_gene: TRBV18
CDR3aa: CASSLGTTITNEKLFF
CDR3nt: TGTGCCAGCTCACTGGGGACAACTATAACTAATGAAAAACTGTTTTTT

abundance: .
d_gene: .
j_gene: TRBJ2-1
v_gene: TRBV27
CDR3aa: CASSLELANEQFF
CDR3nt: TGTGCCAGCAGTTTAGAGTTAGCGAATGAGCAGTTCTTC

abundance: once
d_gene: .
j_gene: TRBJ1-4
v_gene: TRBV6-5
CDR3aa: CASSYTAEGPNEKLFF
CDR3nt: TGTGCCAGCAGTTACACTGCAGAGGGCCCCAATGAAAAACTGTTTTTT

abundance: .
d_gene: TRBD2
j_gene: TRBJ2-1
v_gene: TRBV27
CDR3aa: CASSGRDSYNEQFF
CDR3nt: TGTGCCAGCAGCGGGAGGGACTCCTACAATGAGCAGTTCTTC

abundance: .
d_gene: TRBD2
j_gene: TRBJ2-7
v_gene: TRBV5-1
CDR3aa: CASSLGFGGSGMDEQYF
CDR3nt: TGCGCCAGCAGCTTGGGCTTCGGCGGGAGTGGGATGGACGAGCAGTACTTC

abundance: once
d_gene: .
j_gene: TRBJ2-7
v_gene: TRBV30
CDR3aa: CAWRVTAEQYF
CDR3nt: TGTGCCTGGAGAGTTACTGCGGAGCAGTACTTC

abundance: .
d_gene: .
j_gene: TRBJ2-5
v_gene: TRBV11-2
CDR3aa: CASSPRGTSQETQYF
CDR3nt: TGTGCCAGCAGCCCGCGAGGGACATCTCAAGAGACCCAGTACTTC

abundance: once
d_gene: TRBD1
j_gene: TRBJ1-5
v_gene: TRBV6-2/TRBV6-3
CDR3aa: CASSQGGVWTGSNQPQHF
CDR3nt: TGTGCCAGCAGCCAAGGGGGCGTTTGGACAGGGAGCAATCAGCCCCAGCATTTT

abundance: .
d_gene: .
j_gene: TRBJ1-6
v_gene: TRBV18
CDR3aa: CASYADNSPLHF
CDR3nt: TGTGCCAGCTATGCAGATAATTCACCCCTCCACTTT

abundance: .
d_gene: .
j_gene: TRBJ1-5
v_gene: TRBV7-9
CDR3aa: CASSLGKGVKSGPQHF
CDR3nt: TGTGCCAGCAGCTTAGGAAAGGGGGTTAAATCAGGGCCCCAGCATTTT

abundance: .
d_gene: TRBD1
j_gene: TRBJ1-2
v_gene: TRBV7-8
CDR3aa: CASSFRQGALGGYTF
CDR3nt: TGTGCCAGCAGCTTCCGACAGGGGGCCCTCGGGGGCTACACCTTC

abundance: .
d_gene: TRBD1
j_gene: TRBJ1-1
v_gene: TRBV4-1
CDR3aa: CASSQTGGSNTEAFF
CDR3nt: TGCGCCAGCAGCCAGACAGGGGGATCAAACACTGAAGCTTTCTTT

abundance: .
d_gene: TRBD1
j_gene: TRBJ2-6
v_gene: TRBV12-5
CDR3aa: CASGLARGLAGANVLTF
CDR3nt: TGTGCTAGTGGTTTGGCCAGGGGGCTGGCAGGGGCCAACGTCCTGACTTTC

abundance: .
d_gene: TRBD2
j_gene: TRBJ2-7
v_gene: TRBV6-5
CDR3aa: CASSQGLAGPYEQYF
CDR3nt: TGTGCCAGCAGTCAGGGACTAGCGGGGCCCTACGAGCAGTACTTC

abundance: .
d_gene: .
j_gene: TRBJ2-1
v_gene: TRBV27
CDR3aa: CASSFQMAGWERFF
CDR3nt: TGTGCCAGCAGTTTCCAAATGGCTGGGTGGGAGCGGTTCTTC

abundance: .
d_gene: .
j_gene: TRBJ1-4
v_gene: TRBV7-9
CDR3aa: CASSLGGRSNEKLFF
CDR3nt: TGTGCCAGCAGCTTAGGTGGCAGATCTAATGAAAAACTGTTTTTT

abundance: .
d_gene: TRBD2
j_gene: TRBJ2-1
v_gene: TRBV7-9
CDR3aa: CASSLLGLAGNNEQFF
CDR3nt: TGTGCCAGCAGTCTCCTGGGACTAGCGGGCAACAATGAGCAGTTCTTC

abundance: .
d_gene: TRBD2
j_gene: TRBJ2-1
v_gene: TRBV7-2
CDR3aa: CASSFNTGTSGTEQFF
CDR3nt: TGTGCCAGCAGCTTTAACACCGGGACTAGCGGGACTGAGCAGTTCTTC

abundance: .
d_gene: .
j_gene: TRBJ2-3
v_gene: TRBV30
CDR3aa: CAWSTKIGSPDTQYF
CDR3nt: TGTGCCTGGAGTACTAAAATCGGGTCACCAGATACGCAGTATTTT

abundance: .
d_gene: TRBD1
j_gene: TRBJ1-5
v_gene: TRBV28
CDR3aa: CASSLPDREEQPQHF
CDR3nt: TGTGCCAGCAGTTTGCCCGACAGGGAGGAGCAGCCCCAGCATTTT

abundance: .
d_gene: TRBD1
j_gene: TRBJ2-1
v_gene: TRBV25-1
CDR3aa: CASSDPGTGGRGFF
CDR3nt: TGTGCCAGCAGTGACCCCGGGACAGGGGGCAGGGGGTTCTTC

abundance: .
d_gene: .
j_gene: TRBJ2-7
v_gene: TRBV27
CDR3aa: CASSYRDLTGYYEQYF
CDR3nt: TGTGCCAGCAGTTACCGGGACTTAACAGGCTACTACGAGCAGTACTTC

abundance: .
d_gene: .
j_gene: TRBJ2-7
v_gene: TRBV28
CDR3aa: CASSLPNPNEQYF
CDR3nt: TGTGCCAGCAGTTTACCTAACCCGAACGAGCAGTACTTC

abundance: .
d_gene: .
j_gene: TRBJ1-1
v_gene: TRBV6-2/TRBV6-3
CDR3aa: CASSRDSTIPLKAFF
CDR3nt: TGTGCCAGCAGTCGAGACTCGACCATTCCGCTAAAAGCTTTCTTT

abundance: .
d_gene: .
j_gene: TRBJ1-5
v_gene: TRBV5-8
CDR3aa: CASSRPGPQHF
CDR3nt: TGTGCCAGCAGCCGCCCGGGGCCCCAGCATTTT

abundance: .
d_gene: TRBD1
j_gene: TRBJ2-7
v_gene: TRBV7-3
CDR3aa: CASSLGTGDKRYF
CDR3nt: TGTGCCAGCAGCCTCGGGACAGGCGACAAGAGGTACTTC

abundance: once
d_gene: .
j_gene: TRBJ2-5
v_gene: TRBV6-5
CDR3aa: CASSYSDGLQGTQYF
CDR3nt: TGTGCCAGCAGTTACTCGGATGGCCTCCAGGGTACCCAGTACTTC

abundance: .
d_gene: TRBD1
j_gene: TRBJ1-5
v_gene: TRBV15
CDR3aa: CATRLGGSNQPQHF
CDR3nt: TGTGCCACCAGGCTAGGGGGCAGCAATCAGCCCCAGCATTTT

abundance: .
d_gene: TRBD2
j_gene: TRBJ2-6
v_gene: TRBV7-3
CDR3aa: CASSLRTSGSSGANVLTF
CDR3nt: TGTGCCAGCAGCCTTCGGACTAGCGGGAGCTCTGGGGCCAACGTCCTGACTTTC

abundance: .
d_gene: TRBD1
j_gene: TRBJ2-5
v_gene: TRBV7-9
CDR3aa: CASSTPGQGLGETQYF
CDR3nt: TGTGCCAGCAGCACCCCCGGACAGGGACTGGGGGAGACCCAGTACTTC

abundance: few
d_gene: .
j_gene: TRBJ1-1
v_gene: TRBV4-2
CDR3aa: CASSQMPGRGKAFF
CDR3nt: TGTGCCAGCAGCCAAATGCCAGGGAGGGGGAAAGCTTTCTTT

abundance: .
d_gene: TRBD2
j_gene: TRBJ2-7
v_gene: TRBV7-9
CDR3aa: CASSFPGTSKEQYF
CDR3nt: TGTGCCAGCAGCTTCCCCGGGACTAGCAAGGAGCAGTACTTC

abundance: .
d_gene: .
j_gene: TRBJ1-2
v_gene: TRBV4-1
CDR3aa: CASSQEVGQTNYGYTF
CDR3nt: TGCGCCAGCAGCCAAGAGGTTGGTCAGACTAACTATGGCTACACCTTC

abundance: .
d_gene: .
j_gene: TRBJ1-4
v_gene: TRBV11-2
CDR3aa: CASSLTGKLFF
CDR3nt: TGTGCCAGCAGCTTAACGGGAAAACTGTTTTTT

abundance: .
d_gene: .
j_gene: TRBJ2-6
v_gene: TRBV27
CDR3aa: CASSLFSGFGANVLTF
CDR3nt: TGTGCCAGCAGTTTATTTTCGGGGTTTGGGGCCAACGTCCTGACTTTC

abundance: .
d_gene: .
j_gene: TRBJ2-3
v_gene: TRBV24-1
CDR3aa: CATSGESPISTDTQYF
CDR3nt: TGTGCCACCAGTGGGGAGAGTCCCATTAGCACAGATACGCAGTATTTT

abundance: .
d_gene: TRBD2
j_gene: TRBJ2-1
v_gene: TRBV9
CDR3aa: CASSLRGSGGPYFNEQFF
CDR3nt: TGTGCCAGCAGCCTCCGGGGTAGCGGGGGGCCTTATTTCAATGAGCAGTTCTTC

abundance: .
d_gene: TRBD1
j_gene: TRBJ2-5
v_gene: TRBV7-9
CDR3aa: CASSSSSWDRGLGQETQYF
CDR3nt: TGTGCCAGCAGCTCCTCTTCCTGGGACAGGGGCCTCGGCCAAGAGACCCAGTACTTC

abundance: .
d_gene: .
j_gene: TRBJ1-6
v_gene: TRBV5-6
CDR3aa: CASSLGQGPSPLHF
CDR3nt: TGTGCCAGCAGCTTGGGTCAGGGCCCTTCACCCCTCCACTTT

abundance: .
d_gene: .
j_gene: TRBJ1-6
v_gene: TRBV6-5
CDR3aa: CASRQGNLSPLHF
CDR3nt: TGTGCCAGCAGACAGGGCAATCTTTCACCCCTCCACTTT

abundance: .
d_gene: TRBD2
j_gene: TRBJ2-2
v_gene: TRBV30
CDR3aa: CAWDIKTSGIASSTGELFF
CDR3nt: TGTGCCTGGGATATCAAGACTAGCGGGATAGCTTCGTCCACCGGGGAGCTGTTTTTT

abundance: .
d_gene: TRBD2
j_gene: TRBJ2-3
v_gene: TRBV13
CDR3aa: CASSSGLAGGGTDTQYF
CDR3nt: TGTGCCAGCAGCTCAGGACTAGCGGGGGGGGGCACAGATACGCAGTATTTT

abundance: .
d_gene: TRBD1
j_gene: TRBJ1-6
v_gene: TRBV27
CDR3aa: CASNLGGQANSPLHF
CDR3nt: TGTGCCAGCAACTTAGGGGGACAGGCTAATTCACCCCTCCACTTT

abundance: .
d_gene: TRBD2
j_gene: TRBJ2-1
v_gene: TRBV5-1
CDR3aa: CASSLLSGSNEQFF
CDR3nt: TGCGCCAGCAGTTTGTTGAGCGGGAGCAATGAGCAGTTCTTC

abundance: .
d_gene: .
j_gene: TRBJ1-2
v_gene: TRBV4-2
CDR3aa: CASSQGTEGKGYTF
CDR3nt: TGTGCCAGCAGCCAAGGGACGGAGGGAAAGGGCTACACCTTC

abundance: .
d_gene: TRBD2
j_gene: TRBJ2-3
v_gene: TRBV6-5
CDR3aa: CASGGLAVSTDTQYF
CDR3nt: TGTGCCAGCGGCGGACTAGCGGTTAGCACAGATACGCAGTATTTT

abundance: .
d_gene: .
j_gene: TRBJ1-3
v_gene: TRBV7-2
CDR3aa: CASSFPGGSGNTIYF
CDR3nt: TGTGCCAGCAGCTTCCCGGGGGGTTCTGGAAACACCATATATTTT

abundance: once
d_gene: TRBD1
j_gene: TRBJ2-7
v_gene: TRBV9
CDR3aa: CASSRGQGAYEQYF
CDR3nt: TGTGCCAGCAGCCGGGGACAGGGGGCCTACGAGCAGTACTTC

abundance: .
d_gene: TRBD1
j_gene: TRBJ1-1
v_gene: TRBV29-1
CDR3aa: CSARRDRGPEAFF
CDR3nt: TGCAGCGCTAGAAGGGACAGGGGTCCTGAAGCTTTCTTT